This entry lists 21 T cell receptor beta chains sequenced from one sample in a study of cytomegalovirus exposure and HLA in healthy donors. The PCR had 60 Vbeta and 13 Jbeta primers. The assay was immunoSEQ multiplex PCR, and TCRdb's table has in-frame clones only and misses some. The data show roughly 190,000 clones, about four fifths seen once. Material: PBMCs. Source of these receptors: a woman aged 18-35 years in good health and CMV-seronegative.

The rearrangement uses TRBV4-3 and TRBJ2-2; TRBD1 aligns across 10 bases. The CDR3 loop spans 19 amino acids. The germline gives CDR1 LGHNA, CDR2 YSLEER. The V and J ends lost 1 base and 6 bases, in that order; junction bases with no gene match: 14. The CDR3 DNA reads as TGCGCCAGCAGCCAAGTCCAAAGACAGGGGGCCGCTTATCCCGGGGAGCTGTTTTTT. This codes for CASSQVQRQGAAYPGELFF.

The CDR3 bases are TGCGCCAGCAGCTCCGGGAGAGATACGCAGTATTTT. As protein: CASSSGRDTQYF. The chain has TRBV5-1 and TRBJ2-3; D might be TRBD2 (6 bases). V shed 3 bases and J shed 5 bases, with 7 bases lying between them. The length of the CDR3 is 12 residues. Germline V CDR1 and CDR2: SGHRS, YFSETQ.

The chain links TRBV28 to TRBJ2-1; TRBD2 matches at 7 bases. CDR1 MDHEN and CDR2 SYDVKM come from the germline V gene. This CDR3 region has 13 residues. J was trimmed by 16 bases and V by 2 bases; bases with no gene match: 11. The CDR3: CASSLGASGGAFF. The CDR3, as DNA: TGTGCCAGCAGTTTAGGGGCTAGCGGAGGGGCATTCTTC.

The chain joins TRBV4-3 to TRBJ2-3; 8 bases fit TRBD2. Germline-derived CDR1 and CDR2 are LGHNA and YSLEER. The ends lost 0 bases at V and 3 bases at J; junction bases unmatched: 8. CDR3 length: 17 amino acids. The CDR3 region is CASSQDRQRELTDTQYF. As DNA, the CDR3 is TGCGCCAGCAGCCAAGATCGACAGCGGGAGTTGACAGATACGCAGTATTTT.

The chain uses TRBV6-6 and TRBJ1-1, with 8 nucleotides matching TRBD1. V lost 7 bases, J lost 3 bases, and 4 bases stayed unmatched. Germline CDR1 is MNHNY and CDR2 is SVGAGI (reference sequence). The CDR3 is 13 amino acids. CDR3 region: CASNIQGDTEAFF. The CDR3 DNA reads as TGTGCCAGCAATATACAGGGGGACACTGAAGCTTTCTTT.

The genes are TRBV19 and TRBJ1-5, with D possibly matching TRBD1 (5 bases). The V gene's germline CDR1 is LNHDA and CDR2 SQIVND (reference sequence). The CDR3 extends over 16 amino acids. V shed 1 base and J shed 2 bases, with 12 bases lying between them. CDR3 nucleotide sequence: TGTGCCAGTAGTATAGGGCAGGGTTACGGCAATCAGCCCCAGCATTTT. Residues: CASSIGQGYGNQPQHF.

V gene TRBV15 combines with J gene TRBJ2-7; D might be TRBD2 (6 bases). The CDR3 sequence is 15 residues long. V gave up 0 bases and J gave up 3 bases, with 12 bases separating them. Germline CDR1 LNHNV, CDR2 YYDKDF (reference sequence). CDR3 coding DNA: TGTGCCACCAGCAGAGATCGCTCGGGAGACTACGAGCAGTACTTC. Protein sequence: CATSRDRSGDYEQYF.

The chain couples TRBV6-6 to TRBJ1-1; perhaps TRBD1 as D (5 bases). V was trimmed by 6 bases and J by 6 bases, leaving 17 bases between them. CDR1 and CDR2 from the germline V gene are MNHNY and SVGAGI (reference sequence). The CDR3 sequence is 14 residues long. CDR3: CASRGPDLSPEAFF. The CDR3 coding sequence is TGTGCCAGCAGGGGGCCAGACTTATCACCTGAAGCTTTCTTT.

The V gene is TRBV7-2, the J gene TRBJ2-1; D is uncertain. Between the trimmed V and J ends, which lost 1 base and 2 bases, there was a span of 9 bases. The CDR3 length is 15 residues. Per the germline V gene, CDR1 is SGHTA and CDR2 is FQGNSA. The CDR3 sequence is CASSLVGEAYNEQFF. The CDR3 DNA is TGTGCCAGCAGCTTAGTCGGCGAGGCCTACAATGAGCAGTTCTTC.

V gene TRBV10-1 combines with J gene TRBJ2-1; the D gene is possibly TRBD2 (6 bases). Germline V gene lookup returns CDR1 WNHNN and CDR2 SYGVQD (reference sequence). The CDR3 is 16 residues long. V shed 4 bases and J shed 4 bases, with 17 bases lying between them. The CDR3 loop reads CASSGGDRTKYNEQFF. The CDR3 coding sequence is TGCGCCAGCAGTGGGGGGGACCGGACAAAATACAATGAGCAGTTCTTC.

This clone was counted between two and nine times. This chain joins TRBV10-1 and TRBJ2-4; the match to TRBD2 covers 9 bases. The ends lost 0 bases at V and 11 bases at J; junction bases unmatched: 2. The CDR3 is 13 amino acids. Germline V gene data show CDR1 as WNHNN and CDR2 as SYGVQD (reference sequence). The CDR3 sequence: CASSESRTSVQYF. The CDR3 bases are TGCGCCAGCAGTGAGTCACGGACTAGCGTTCAGTACTTC.

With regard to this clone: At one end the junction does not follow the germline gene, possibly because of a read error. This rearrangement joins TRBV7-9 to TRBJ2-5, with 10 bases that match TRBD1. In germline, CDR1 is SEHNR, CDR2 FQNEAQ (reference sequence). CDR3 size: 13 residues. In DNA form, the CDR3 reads TGTGCCAGCAGCTTAGCGATAGGGACAGGGGTTCACTTC. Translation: CASSLAIGTGVHF. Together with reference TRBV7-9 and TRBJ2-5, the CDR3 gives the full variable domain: DTGVSQNPRHKITKRGQNVTFRCDPISEHNRLYWYRQTLGQGPEFLTYFQNEAQLEKSRLLSDRFSAERPKGSFSTLEIQRTEQGDSAMYLCASSLAIGTGVHFGPGTRLLVL.

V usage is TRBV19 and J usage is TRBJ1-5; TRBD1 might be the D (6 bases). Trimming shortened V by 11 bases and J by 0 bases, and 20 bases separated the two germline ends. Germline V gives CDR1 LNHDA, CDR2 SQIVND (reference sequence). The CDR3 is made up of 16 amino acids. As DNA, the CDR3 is TGTGCCGCTTCTAAATCAGGGGCTTATAGCAATCAGCCCCAGCATTTT. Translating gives CAASKSGAYSNQPQHF. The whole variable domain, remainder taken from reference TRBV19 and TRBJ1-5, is DGGITQSPKYLFRKEGQNVTLSCEQNLNHDAMYWYRQDPGQGLRLIYYSQIVNDFQKGDIAEGYSVSREKKESFPLTVTSAQKNPTAFYLCAASKSGAYSNQPQHFGDGTRLSIL.

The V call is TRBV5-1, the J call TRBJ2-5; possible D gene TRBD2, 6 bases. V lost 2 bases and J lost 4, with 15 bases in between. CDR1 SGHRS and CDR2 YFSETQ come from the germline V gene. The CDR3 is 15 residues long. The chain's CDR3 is CASSLGGSGAETQYF. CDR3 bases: TGCGCCAGCAGCTTAGGAGGGAGTGGGGCAGAGACCCAGTACTTC.

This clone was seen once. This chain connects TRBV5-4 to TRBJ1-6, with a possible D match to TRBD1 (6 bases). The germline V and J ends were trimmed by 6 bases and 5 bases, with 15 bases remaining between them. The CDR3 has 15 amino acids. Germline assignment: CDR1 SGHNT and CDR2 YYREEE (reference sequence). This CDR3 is CASNRLGTNNSPLHF. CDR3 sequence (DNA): TGTGCCAGCAACCGGTTGGGGACAAATAATTCACCCCTCCACTTT.

The CDR3 region has the DNA TGCGCCAGCAGCCAAGATCGAGGTCTCTACAATGAGCAGTTCTTC. Encoded protein: CASSQDRGLYNEQFF. This rearrangement joins TRBV4-3 to TRBJ2-1, with no clear D. The V end lost 0 bases, the J end lost 3 bases, and 9 bases lay between the germline ends. Germline V gives CDR1 LGHNA, CDR2 YSLEER. The CDR3 runs 15 residues.

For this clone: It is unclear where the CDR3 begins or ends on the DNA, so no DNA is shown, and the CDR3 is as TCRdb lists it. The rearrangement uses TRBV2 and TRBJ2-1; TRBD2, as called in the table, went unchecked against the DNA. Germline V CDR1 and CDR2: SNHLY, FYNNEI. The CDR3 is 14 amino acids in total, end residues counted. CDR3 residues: CASSEVAGGSTTIF.

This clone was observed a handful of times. The CDR3 is CASSLSGTSGRSSYNEQFF. CDR3 bases: TGTGCCAGCAGTTTATCTGGGACTAGCGGGAGGAGCTCCTACAATGAGCAGTTCTTC. This chain connects TRBV27 to TRBJ2-1; TRBD2 aligns across 15 bases. The germline CDR1 and CDR2 sequences are MNHEY and SMNVEV (reference sequence). The CDR3 is 19 amino acids. V shed 0 bases, J shed 0 bases, and the junction held 3 bases outside the gene matches.

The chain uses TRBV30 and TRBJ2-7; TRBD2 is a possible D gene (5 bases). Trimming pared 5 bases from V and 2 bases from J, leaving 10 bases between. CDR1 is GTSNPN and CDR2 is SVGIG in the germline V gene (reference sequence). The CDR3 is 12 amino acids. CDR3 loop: CAWENGTYEQYF. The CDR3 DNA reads TGTGCCTGGGAAAACGGGACCTACGAGCAGTACTTC.

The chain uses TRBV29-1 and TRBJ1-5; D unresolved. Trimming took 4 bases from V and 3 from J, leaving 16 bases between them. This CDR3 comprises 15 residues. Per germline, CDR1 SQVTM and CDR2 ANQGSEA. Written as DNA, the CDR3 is TGCAGCGTTGCCTCGGGAAGTGCTAACAATCAGCCCCAGCATTTT. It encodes CSVASGSANNQPQHF. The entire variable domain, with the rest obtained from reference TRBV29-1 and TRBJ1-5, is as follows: SAVISQKPSRDICQRGTSLTIQCQVDSQVTMMFWYRQQPGQSLTLIATANQGSEATYESGFVIDKFPISRPNLTFSTLTVSNMSPEDSSIYLCSVASGSANNQPQHFGDGTRLSIL.

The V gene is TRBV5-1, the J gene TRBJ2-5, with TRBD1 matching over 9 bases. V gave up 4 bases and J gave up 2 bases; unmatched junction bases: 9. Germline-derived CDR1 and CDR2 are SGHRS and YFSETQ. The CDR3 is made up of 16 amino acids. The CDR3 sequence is CASSVRRDREQETQYF. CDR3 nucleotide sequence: TGCGCCAGCAGCGTACGAAGGGACAGGGAGCAAGAGACCCAGTACTTC. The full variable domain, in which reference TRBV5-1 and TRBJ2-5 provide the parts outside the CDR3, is KAGVTQTPRYLIKTRGQQVTLSCSPISGHRSVSWYQQTPGQGLQFLFEYFSETQRNKGNFPGRFSGRQFSNSRSEMNVSTLELGDSALYLCASSVRRDREQETQYFGPGTRLLVL.